A single sample gave rise to the 5 T cell receptor beta chains below, sequenced in a study of cytomegalovirus exposure and HLA in healthy donors. PCR employed 60 Vbeta and 13 Jbeta primers. The data were produced by immunoSEQ multiplex PCR, yet TCRdb's version contains in-frame clones alone and is incomplete. The top ten clones hold roughly 2.6% of a sample with roughly 73,000 clones, 84% of them seen once. Input material: PBMCs. The source is a woman aged 50 to 65 in good health and CMV-seronegative.

The genes are TRBV27 and TRBJ2-1; tentatively, D is TRBD2 (6 bases). This CDR3 comprises 19 residues. Trimming cost V 7 bases and J 3 bases, with 28 bases left between them. Per the germline V gene, CDR1 is MNHEY and CDR2 is SMNVEV (reference sequence). CDR3 in amino acids: CASIPDLIRLVGIYNEQFF. The DNA of the CDR3 is TGTGCCAGCATCCCCGACCTAATAAGACTAGTCGGTATCTACAATGAGCAGTTCTTC.

The V gene is TRBV4-1, the J gene TRBJ2-2; 12 bases agree with TRBD2. This CDR3 spans 18 amino acids. Germline CDR1 reads MGHRA; CDR2 reads YSYEKL. V was clipped by 0 bases and J by 0 bases; unmatched bases: 2. CDR3 nucleotides: TGCGCCAGCAGCCAAGAACTAGCGGGGGGCTCGAACACCGGGGAGCTGTTTTTT. Amino acid sequence: CASSQELAGGSNTGELFF.

This clone was detected once. The chain is built from TRBV28 and TRBJ1-5, with D perhaps matching TRBD1 (5 bases). Looked up from germline, CDR1 is MDHEN and CDR2 is SYDVKM. V was pared by 3 bases and J by 1 base, with 7 bases between. The CDR3 spans 14 residues. The CDR3 sequence is CASSFGGSNQPQHF. The DNA of the CDR3 is TGTGCCAGCAGTTTTGGGGGGAGCAATCAGCCCCAGCATTTT.

The chain links TRBV7-2 to TRBJ2-1, with 7 bases lining up with TRBD2. Trimming took 6 bases from V and 8 from J; bases not matched to a gene: 4. The germline gives CDR1 SGHTA, CDR2 FQGNSA. The length of the CDR3 is 12 residues. CDR3 protein: CASRPAGDEQFF. DNA for the CDR3: TGTGCCAGCAGACCCGCGGGGGATGAGCAGTTCTTC.

A few counts support this clone. In DNA, the CDR3 is TGTGCCAGCAGCTTAGGTGGGAGCACTGAAGCTTTCTTT. It yields the protein CASSLGGSTEAFF. The chain uses TRBV7-3 and TRBJ1-1; D remains ambiguous. CDR3 length equals 13 residues. The germline V gene encodes CDR1 SGHTA and CDR2 FQGTGA. V was shortened by 2 bases and J by 4 bases, with 8 bases between the two germline ends.